What follows is one T cell receptor (beta chain) and its context. This clonotype was found many times. Its antigen specificity is not known. No base quality information exists; no much larger clone differs at one position. After removal of 7 bases from V and 10 bases from J, the junction retains 9 bases not matched to a gene. According to the germline V gene, CDR1 reads SGHTA and CDR2 reads FQGNSA. Including cysteine and phenylalanine, the CDR3 has 12 amino acids. Of all the DNA, just the CDR3 is kept, 36 bases in frame from base 1. The data are from a study of T cell repertoires in cytomegalovirus infection (dated by TCRdb to the late 2010s). About the study as a whole: The HLA type of each donor mattered for the analysis, because public TCR beta signatures pointed to carriage of CMV infection along with the matching HLA type. The paper as a whole reports these results and caveats: In both this cohort and an independent cohort of 300 to 450 donors, the cumulative frequency of public TCR beta family members distinguished carriers of CMV infection plus the relevant HLA type. The ex vivo response was dominated by HLA-C-restricted CMV-specific TCR beta clonotypes, which also provided the single most frequent clonotype in two of eight donors.

The sequencer was an Illumina HiSeq 1500. TCRdb reprocessed the public reads (quality trimming at Q25 with fastp, clone calling with MiXCR) and kept in-frame beta chains. Rows are unified per CDR3 protein, each entry keeping the most common DNA and genes. For this sample there are 200,000 to 300,000 distinct CDR3 sequences; roughly 15% appear just once. The ten largest make up roughly 8.7% of the sample. What was sequenced was PBMCs. The source of this sequence is a human donor in good health (CMV status not recorded). Some clones in this sample may be carry-over from other donors' samples. The chain couples TRBV7-2 to TRBJ1-1; 7 middle bases align to TRBD1. CDR3 loop: CASNPGQNLAFF. The sequenced DNA: TGTGCCAGCAACCCGGGACAGAACTTAGCTTTCTTT.